Each of the 9 T cell receptor beta chains below was sequenced from the same sample in a study of cytomegalovirus exposure and HLA in healthy donors. Amplification used 60 Vbeta primers and 13 Jbeta primers. Profiling relied on immunoSEQ multiplex PCR, and the TCRdb table lists in-frame clones only, not all of them. The table has approximately 92,000 clones, 81% seen once. Sequences were obtained from PBMCs. These receptors came from a girl aged 2-10 years in good health and CMV-seropositive.

This chain connects TRBV18 to TRBJ2-5, with 7 bases fitting TRBD1. The J segment lost 5 bases and the V segment lost 6 bases, leaving 12 bases of the junction unmatched. The CDR3 has 15 residues. Germline CDR1 reads KGHSH; CDR2 reads LQKENI. The CDR3 region has the DNA TGTGCCAGCTCGCCGAACAGGGGTGGTGAGGAGACCCAGTACTTC. Protein product: CASSPNRGGEETQYF. Filled out from reference TRBV18 and TRBJ2-5, the complete variable domain reads NAGVMQNPRHLVRRRGQEARLRCSPMKGHSHVYWYRQLPEEGLKFMVYLQKENIIDESGMPKERFSAEFPKEGPSILRIQQVVRGDSAAYFCASSPNRGGEETQYFGPGTRLLVL.

This chain joins TRBV2 and TRBJ1-5, with 7 bases fitting TRBD1. V trimming: 3 bases; J trimming: 6 bases; junction bases outside the gene matches: 8. The germline gives CDR1 SNHLY, CDR2 FYNNEI. The CDR3 is made up of 15 amino acids. The CDR3 DNA sequence: TGTGCCAGCAGTGATTGGGCAGGGGGTCTTCAGCCCCAGCATTTT. This encodes CASSDWAGGLQPQHF.

V gene TRBV4-1 combines with J gene TRBJ2-1; no clear D gene. The CDR3 totals 13 residues. Germline lookup yields CDR1 MGHRA and CDR2 YSYEKL. Trimming took off 8 bases at V and 9 bases at J, with 17 bases between the two ends. CDR3: CASSVVRLGEQFF. CDR3 DNA sequence: TGCGCCAGCTCGGTTGTCCGTCTCGGTGAGCAGTTCTTC.

On this clone itself: An end of the junction differs from the germline gene, which may be a read error. The J gene is TRBJ2-7, the V gene TRBV7-9, with TRBD1 identical over 7 bases. Germline V gene data show CDR1 as SEHNR and CDR2 as FQNEAQ (reference sequence). The CDR3 covers 13 residues. CDR3 sequence: CASSLAFEGQRDF. The CDR3 bases are TGTGCCAGCAGCTTAGCGTTTGAGGGACAGAGAGACTTC.

This chain uses TRBV4-1 with TRBJ1-1; 8 positions match TRBD1. The CDR3 has 16 residues. Germline V gene sequence: CDR1 MGHRA, CDR2 YSYEKL. V dropped 4 bases and J dropped 4; count of bases not matched to a gene: 11. The CDR3, as DNA: TGCGCCAGCAGCCCTATTTACAGGGGGTCGGCCACTGAAGCTTTCTTT. As protein: CASSPIYRGSATEAFF.

The chain has TRBV5-1 and TRBJ2-7; 7 positions match TRBD2. Trimming cost V 0 bases and J 2 bases; bases outside gene matches: 5. This CDR3 spans 15 amino acids. Germline V gene lookup returns CDR1 SGHRS and CDR2 YFSETQ. CDR3 DNA sequence: TGCGCCAGCAGCTTGGCCGCGGGAGAAACCTACGAGCAGTACTTC. Amino acids: CASSLAAGETYEQYF.

The gene calls are TRBV9 and TRBJ2-7; D perhaps matches TRBD2 (6 bases). The V end was cut by 0 bases, the J end by 3 bases, with 13 bases between. CDR3 size: 15 residues. Looked up from germline, CDR1 is SGDLS and CDR2 is YYNGEE. The CDR3 bases are TGTGCCAGCAGCGTAGTAGACGGGAGCAGCTACGAGCAGTACTTC. It specifies CASSVVDGSSYEQYF. Together with reference TRBV9 and TRBJ2-7, the CDR3 gives the full variable domain: DSGVTQTPKHLITATGQRVTLRCSPRSGDLSVYWYQQSLDQGLQFLIQYYNGEERAKGNILERFSAQQFPDLHSELNLSSLELGDSALYFCASSVVDGSSYEQYFGPGTRLTVT.

The V and J genes are TRBV9 and TRBJ2-3; D call uncertain. The CDR3 extends over 14 amino acids. Germline CDR1 is SGDLS and CDR2 is YYNGEE. V lost 2 bases and J 4 bases, leaving 11 bases between the germline ends. DNA for the CDR3: TGTGCCAGCAGCGTCGTCGCAGGCCCAGATACGCAGTATTTT. Amino acids: CASSVVAGPDTQYF.

This clone was detected only a few times. The J gene is TRBJ2-7, the V gene TRBV27; 9 bases are shared with TRBD2. This CDR3 contains 14 residues. Germline assignment: CDR1 MNHEY and CDR2 SMNVEV (reference sequence). V shed 3 bases and J 3 bases; nucleotides not matched to a gene: 3. CDR3 coding DNA: TGTGCCAGCAGTTTGTCTAGCGGGATCTACGAGCAGTACTTC. Translated, it gives CASSLSSGIYEQYF.